Listed here is a single T cell receptor (beta chain). Sequencing was performed with immunoSEQ multiplex PCR; in TCRdb, only in-frame clones are kept and a portion is missing. Here the sample spans approximately 940,000 clones, less than 85% being singletons. This entry is derived from a study of shared clonotypes between healthy human individuals. The CDR3 spans 14 residues. The germline V gene encodes CDR1 MDHEN and CDR2 SYDVKM. The V end lost 7 bases, the J end lost 6 bases, and 15 bases lay between the germline ends. The chain uses TRBV28 and TRBJ1-4, with a possible D match to TRBD1 (6 bases). The sequenced material came from memory CD4+ T cells sorted from blood. Stated subset: CD45RA-negative fraction. The source of this sequence is a man between 18 and 35 years old in good health. Here the CDR3 DNA reads TGTGCCAGCACCCACGGGGGCAATCATGAAAAACTGTTTTTT. It specifies CASTHGGNHEKLFF.